Listed here are 30 T cell receptor beta chains from one sample, sequenced in a study of blood T cell repertoires in COVID-19. The assay was immunoSEQ multiplex PCR, and TCRdb's table has in-frame clones only and misses some. Altogether around 440,000 clones are present, around 88% being singletons, with the ten largest covering approximately 12%. Material: peripheral blood. These receptors were collected from a woman aged 50 to 60 with COVID-19, enrolled during active disease.

The rearrangement links TRBV28 to TRBJ2-4; the D is unclear. Deletions cut 7 bases from V and 2 bases from J, with 9 bases between. The germline CDR1 and CDR2 sequences are MDHEN and SYDVKM. This CDR3 comprises 13 residues. CDR3: CASKGVTKNIQYF. DNA of the CDR3: TGTGCCAGCAAAGGAGTAACCAAAAACATTCAGTACTTC.

The V and J genes are TRBV5-1 and TRBJ1-1; possible D gene TRBD1, 5 bases. This CDR3 has 13 amino acids. Trimming left V 0 bases short and J 4 bases short, with 7 bases between. From germline, CDR1 is SGHRS and CDR2 YFSETQ. This CDR3 reads CASSLVRATEAFF. In DNA, the CDR3 is TGCGCCAGCAGCTTGGTCAGGGCCACTGAAGCTTTCTTT.

A single count supports this clone. This rearrangement joins TRBV25-1 to TRBJ1-1, with 7 bases fitting TRBD1. Germline CDR1 reads MGHDK; CDR2 reads SYGVNS. This CDR3 spans 18 amino acids. V was clipped by 6 bases and J by 1 base; unmatched bases: 17. DNA for the CDR3: TGTGCCAGCAGAGACCAAGCAGTTATTGGGACAGCGAACACTGAAGCTTTCTTT. Encoded protein: CASRDQAVIGTANTEAFF.

This chain uses TRBV6-5 with TRBJ1-6; a weak D match, TRBD1 (5 bases). V lost 5 bases and J lost 7, with 12 bases in between. This CDR3 is built from 14 residues. Germline CDR1 MNHEY, CDR2 SVGAGI. The CDR3 region has the DNA TGTGCCAGCAGTCGCCAGGGTGTCAATTCACCCCTCCACTTT. This translates into CASSRQGVNSPLHF.

J is TRBJ1-4 and V is TRBV7-9, with D perhaps TRBD1 (6 bases). The CDR3 is 11 residues long. V was clipped by 5 bases and J by 14 bases, with 12 bases between them. From germline, CDR1 is SEHNR and CDR2 FQNEAQ (reference sequence). The CDR3 spells CASSDGQRLFF. The CDR3 DNA reads as TGTGCCAGCAGCGATGGACAGAGGCTGTTTTTT.

This chain uses TRBV19 with TRBJ1-1; D unclear. CDR1 and CDR2 (germline): LNHDA, SQIVND (reference sequence). The length of the CDR3 is 13 residues. Trimming took 4 bases from V and 0 from J, leaving 6 bases between them. The CDR3 loop is CASSSQLNTEAFF. In DNA, the CDR3 is TGTGCCAGTAGTAGTCAGTTGAACACTGAAGCTTTCTTT. The entire variable domain, with the rest obtained from reference TRBV19 and TRBJ1-1, is as follows: DGGITQSPKYLFRKEGQNVTLSCEQNLNHDAMYWYRQDPGQGLRLIYYSQIVNDFQKGDIAEGYSVSREKKESFPLTVTSAQKNPTAFYLCASSSQLNTEAFFGQGTRLTVV.

The CDR3 coding sequence is TGTGCCAGCAGCTTTGTCAGGGGCACTGAAGCTTTCTTT. As protein: CASSFVRGTEAFF. This chain links TRBV11-2 with TRBJ1-1, with D possibly matching TRBD1 (6 bases). The CDR3 contains 13 residues. V lost 3 bases, J lost 4 bases, and 9 bases lay in between. Germline V lookup: CDR1 SGHAT, CDR2 FQNNGV.

The CDR3 sequence: CSAESGEGYTF. The CDR3 DNA follows: TGCAGTGCCGAGAGCGGGGAGGGCTACACCTTC. The chain combines TRBV20-1 with TRBJ1-2; no clear D. The CDR3 loop spans 11 amino acids. V was shortened by 6 bases and J by 8 bases, with 13 bases between the two germline ends. Per the germline V gene, CDR1 is DFQATT and CDR2 is SNEGSKA (reference sequence).

The CDR3 here is CASSPKVPRTSPLHF. As DNA, the CDR3 is TGTGCCAGCAGCCCGAAAGTGCCGAGAACTTCACCCCTCCACTTT. The V gene is TRBV28, the J gene TRBJ1-6; D is uncertain. This CDR3 region has 15 residues. Germline-derived CDR1 and CDR2 are MDHEN and SYDVKM. V was clipped by 6 bases and J by 9 bases, with 18 bases between them.

This clone was observed once. This rearrangement joins TRBV30 to TRBJ2-3; 7 positions agree with TRBD1. This CDR3 spans 14 amino acids. Germline V gene sequence: CDR1 GTSNPN, CDR2 SVGIG (reference sequence). V lost 4 bases, J lost 4 bases, and 8 bases stayed unmatched. The CDR3 DNA follows: TGTGCCTGGAACTCAGGGGGTCTCGCAGATACGCAGTATTTT. It translates to CAWNSGGLADTQYF. The full variable domain, completed using reference TRBV30 and TRBJ2-3, is SQTIHQWPATLVQPVGSPLSLECTVEGTSNPNLYWYRQAAGRGLQLLFYSVGIGQISSEVPQNLSASRPQDRQFILSSKKLLLSDSGFYLCAWNSGGLADTQYFGPGTRLTVL.

The CDR3 region has the DNA TGTGCCAGCAGTTACTTTCAGGGGGCAAACACTGAAGCTTTCTTT. The encoded protein is CASSYFQGANTEAFF. V gene TRBV6-6 combines with J gene TRBJ1-1; 8 bases line up with TRBD1. Looked up from germline, CDR1 is MNHNY and CDR2 is SVGAGI (reference sequence). The CDR3 runs 15 residues. The junction had 3 bases not matched to a gene; V was cut back by 1 base and J by 2 bases.

CDR3 region: CASLGFVTGDYGYTF. As DNA, the CDR3 is TGTGCCAGCCTGGGTTTTGTGACAGGGGACTATGGCTACACCTTC. The chain has TRBV6-5 and TRBJ1-2; 8 bases match TRBD1. V was clipped by 8 bases and J by 3 bases; unmatched bases: 11. Per the germline V gene, CDR1 is MNHEY and CDR2 is SVGAGI. The CDR3 runs to 15 residues.

The V gene is TRBV2, the J gene TRBJ1-1; 7 bases agree with TRBD1. The V gene end was trimmed by 7 bases and the J gene end by 6 bases; junction bases not matched to a gene: 5. The CDR3 runs 12 residues. The V gene's germline CDR1 is SNHLY and CDR2 FYNNEI. The CDR3: CASKGARAEAFF. CDR3 in DNA: TGTGCCAGCAAGGGGGCGAGGGCTGAAGCTTTCTTT.

This chain connects TRBV10-3 to TRBJ2-2; D perhaps matches TRBD2 (6 bases). V dropped 4 bases and J dropped 0 bases, with 9 bases sitting between them. The germline V gene has CDR1 ENHRY and CDR2 SYGVKD. The CDR3 spans 15 residues. The CDR3: CAISGGGTNTGELFF. The CDR3 bases are TGTGCCATCAGTGGAGGCGGGACGAACACCGGGGAGCTGTTTTTT.

The J gene is TRBJ2-7, the V gene TRBV5-4, with 11 bases identical to TRBD2. Germline assignment: CDR1 SGHNT and CDR2 YYREEE (reference sequence). This CDR3 region has 14 residues. J lost 7 bases, V lost 9 bases, and 12 bases had no gene match. The CDR3 region has the DNA TGTGCCACCGGTTTTAGCGGGGGGGCCGAGGAGCAGTACTTC. This codes for CATGFSGGAEEQYF.

V is TRBV12-5 and J is TRBJ1-2; maybe TRBD1 (5 bases). The CDR3 is made up of 13 amino acids. Germline lookup yields CDR1 LGHNT and CDR2 FRNRAP. The V end was cut by 6 bases, the J end by 4 bases, with 12 bases between. The CDR3 region has the DNA TGTGCTAGTGGCACGGGGGTGAGCTATGGCTACACCTTC. Amino acid sequence: CASGTGVSYGYTF.

V gene TRBV12-3 or TRBV12-4 combines with J gene TRBJ2-3; 9 bases agree with TRBD2. V shed 6 bases and J 5 bases; nucleotides not matched to a gene: 3. This CDR3 has 13 amino acids. CDR3 coding DNA: TGTGCCAGCAGCCTAGCGGGGAGAGATACGCAGTATTTT. This codes for CASSLAGRDTQYF.

The count of this clone is one. The gene calls are TRBV5-4 and TRBJ1-3; TRBD1 matches 8 bases. J was trimmed by 2 bases and V by 6 bases; bases with no gene match: 10. The CDR3 has 16 residues. Germline assignment: CDR1 SGHNT and CDR2 YYREEE (reference sequence). CDR3 protein: CASTNTDRVTGNTIYF. The CDR3 nucleotides are TGTGCCAGCACCAATACGGACAGGGTGACTGGAAACACCATATATTTT.

V usage is TRBV19 and J usage is TRBJ2-3; D remains unclear. The CDR3 is 13 residues long. Germline V CDR1 and CDR2: LNHDA, SQIVND (reference sequence). The V and J ends lost 5 bases and 1 base respectively, with 7 bases between them. The CDR3 loop reads CASSSERTDTQYF. The CDR3 region has the DNA TGTGCCAGTAGTTCCGAGCGCACAGATACGCAGTATTTT. The full variable domain, its missing parts supplied by reference TRBV19 and TRBJ2-3, is DGGITQSPKYLFRKEGQNVTLSCEQNLNHDAMYWYRQDPGQGLRLIYYSQIVNDFQKGDIAEGYSVSREKKESFPLTVTSAQKNPTAFYLCASSSERTDTQYFGPGTRLTVL.

V gene TRBV12-3 or TRBV12-4 combines with J gene TRBJ1-5; D not certain. This CDR3 contains 13 residues. Trimming shortened V by 9 bases and J by 5 bases, and 14 bases separated the two germline ends. In nucleotides, the CDR3 is TGTGCCAGTAGGAGGACGGGAGATCAGCCCCAGCATTTT. Translating gives CASRRTGDQPQHF.

The V gene is TRBV19, the J gene TRBJ1-2; no firm D call. CDR3 length: 15 residues. Trimming cost V 7 bases and J 0 bases, with 15 bases left between them. Germline V gene data show CDR1 as LNHDA and CDR2 as SQIVND (reference sequence). CDR3 sequence (DNA): TGTGCCAGTAACCCAGGACGGGAAGCTAACTATGGCTACACCTTC. Its translation is CASNPGREANYGYTF.

As to this clone: The sample contains more than one DNA sequence encoding this CDR3. The chain's CDR3 is CASSPGQGSNQPQHF. The CDR3 DNA reads TGTGCCAGCTCACCTGGACAGGGGAGCAATCAGCCCCAGCATTTT. The chain combines TRBV18 with TRBJ1-5, with 9 bases aligning to TRBD1. CDR3 length: 15 residues. J lost 1 base, V lost 3 bases, and 1 base had no gene match. Germline CDR1 and CDR2: KGHSH and LQKENI.

This clone was seen just once. The V and J genes are TRBV6-4 and TRBJ1-2; tentatively, D is TRBD1 (5 bases). Trimming pared 5 bases from V and 8 bases from J, leaving 15 bases between. The CDR3 totals 13 residues. Germline CDR1 is MRHNA and CDR2 is SNTAGT. CDR3: CASSTDRSAGYTF. CDR3 nucleotides: TGTGCCAGCAGTACCGACAGATCGGCCGGCTACACCTTC.

The chain employs TRBV25-1 and TRBJ1-4; D ambiguous. CDR1 is MGHDK, CDR2 SYGVNS, per germline. CDR3 length: 13 residues. The V end lost 6 bases, the J end lost 3 bases, and 8 bases lay between the germline ends. The CDR3: CASRRAANEKLFF. The CDR3 DNA sequence: TGTGCCAGCAGGAGGGCAGCTAATGAAAAACTGTTTTTT.

The chain links TRBV11-3 to TRBJ2-1, with TRBD1 as a possible D gene (5 bases). Trimming pared 5 bases from V and 2 bases from J, leaving 13 bases between. The CDR3 is 15 residues long. Germline lookup yields CDR1 SGHNT and CDR2 YENEEA. The DNA of the CDR3 is TGTGCCAGCAGCCCCAGGGTCTTGCCCTACAATGAGCAGTTCTTC. Amino acids: CASSPRVLPYNEQFF.

V gene TRBV4-1 combines with J gene TRBJ1-1; TRBD1 might be the D (5 bases). This CDR3 contains 13 residues. V shed 3 bases and J shed 5 bases, with 10 bases lying between them. Looked up from germline, CDR1 is MGHRA and CDR2 is YSYEKL. CDR3 loop: CASSHFRETEAFF. The CDR3 region has the DNA TGCGCCAGCAGCCACTTCAGGGAAACTGAAGCTTTCTTT.

The V call is TRBV2, the J call TRBJ1-4; D gene ambiguous. There are 12 residues in the CDR3. Deletions cut 6 bases from V and 7 bases from J, with 9 bases between. Germline V gene sequence: CDR1 SNHLY, CDR2 FYNNEI. The CDR3 loop is CASRNTAEKLFF. CDR3 bases: TGTGCCAGCAGGAACACAGCTGAAAAACTGTTTTTT.

This chain uses TRBV30 with TRBJ2-7, with D maybe TRBD1 (6 bases). Germline CDR1 GTSNPN, CDR2 SVGIG (reference sequence). The V end lost 0 bases, the J end lost 7 bases, and 19 bases lay between the germline ends. There are 15 residues in the CDR3. The CDR3 nucleotides are TGTGCCTGGAGTGTACGGGGCAGGGGTACGAGAGAGCAGTACTTC. It yields the protein CAWSVRGRGTREQYF.

CDR3 sequence reads: CASSKLWADSSTDTQYF. The CDR3 DNA sequence: TGTGCCTCCTCCAAACTATGGGCGGACTCTAGCACAGATACGCAGTATTTT. J is TRBJ2-3 and V is TRBV10-3; TRBD2 might be the D (5 bases). Trimming took 11 bases from V and 0 from J, leaving 24 bases between them. In germline, CDR1 is ENHRY, CDR2 SYGVKD. The CDR3 covers 17 residues.

The chain carries TRBV9 and TRBJ2-3, with TRBD2 as a possible D gene (7 bases). The CDR3 has 16 residues. V lost 0 bases and J lost 6, with 17 bases in between. Germline values: CDR1 SGDLS, CDR2 YYNGEE. The CDR3, as DNA: TGTGCCAGCAGCGTAGGAGGGGGGGAGCCTCCCGATACGCAGTATTTT. It yields the protein CASSVGGGEPPDTQYF.